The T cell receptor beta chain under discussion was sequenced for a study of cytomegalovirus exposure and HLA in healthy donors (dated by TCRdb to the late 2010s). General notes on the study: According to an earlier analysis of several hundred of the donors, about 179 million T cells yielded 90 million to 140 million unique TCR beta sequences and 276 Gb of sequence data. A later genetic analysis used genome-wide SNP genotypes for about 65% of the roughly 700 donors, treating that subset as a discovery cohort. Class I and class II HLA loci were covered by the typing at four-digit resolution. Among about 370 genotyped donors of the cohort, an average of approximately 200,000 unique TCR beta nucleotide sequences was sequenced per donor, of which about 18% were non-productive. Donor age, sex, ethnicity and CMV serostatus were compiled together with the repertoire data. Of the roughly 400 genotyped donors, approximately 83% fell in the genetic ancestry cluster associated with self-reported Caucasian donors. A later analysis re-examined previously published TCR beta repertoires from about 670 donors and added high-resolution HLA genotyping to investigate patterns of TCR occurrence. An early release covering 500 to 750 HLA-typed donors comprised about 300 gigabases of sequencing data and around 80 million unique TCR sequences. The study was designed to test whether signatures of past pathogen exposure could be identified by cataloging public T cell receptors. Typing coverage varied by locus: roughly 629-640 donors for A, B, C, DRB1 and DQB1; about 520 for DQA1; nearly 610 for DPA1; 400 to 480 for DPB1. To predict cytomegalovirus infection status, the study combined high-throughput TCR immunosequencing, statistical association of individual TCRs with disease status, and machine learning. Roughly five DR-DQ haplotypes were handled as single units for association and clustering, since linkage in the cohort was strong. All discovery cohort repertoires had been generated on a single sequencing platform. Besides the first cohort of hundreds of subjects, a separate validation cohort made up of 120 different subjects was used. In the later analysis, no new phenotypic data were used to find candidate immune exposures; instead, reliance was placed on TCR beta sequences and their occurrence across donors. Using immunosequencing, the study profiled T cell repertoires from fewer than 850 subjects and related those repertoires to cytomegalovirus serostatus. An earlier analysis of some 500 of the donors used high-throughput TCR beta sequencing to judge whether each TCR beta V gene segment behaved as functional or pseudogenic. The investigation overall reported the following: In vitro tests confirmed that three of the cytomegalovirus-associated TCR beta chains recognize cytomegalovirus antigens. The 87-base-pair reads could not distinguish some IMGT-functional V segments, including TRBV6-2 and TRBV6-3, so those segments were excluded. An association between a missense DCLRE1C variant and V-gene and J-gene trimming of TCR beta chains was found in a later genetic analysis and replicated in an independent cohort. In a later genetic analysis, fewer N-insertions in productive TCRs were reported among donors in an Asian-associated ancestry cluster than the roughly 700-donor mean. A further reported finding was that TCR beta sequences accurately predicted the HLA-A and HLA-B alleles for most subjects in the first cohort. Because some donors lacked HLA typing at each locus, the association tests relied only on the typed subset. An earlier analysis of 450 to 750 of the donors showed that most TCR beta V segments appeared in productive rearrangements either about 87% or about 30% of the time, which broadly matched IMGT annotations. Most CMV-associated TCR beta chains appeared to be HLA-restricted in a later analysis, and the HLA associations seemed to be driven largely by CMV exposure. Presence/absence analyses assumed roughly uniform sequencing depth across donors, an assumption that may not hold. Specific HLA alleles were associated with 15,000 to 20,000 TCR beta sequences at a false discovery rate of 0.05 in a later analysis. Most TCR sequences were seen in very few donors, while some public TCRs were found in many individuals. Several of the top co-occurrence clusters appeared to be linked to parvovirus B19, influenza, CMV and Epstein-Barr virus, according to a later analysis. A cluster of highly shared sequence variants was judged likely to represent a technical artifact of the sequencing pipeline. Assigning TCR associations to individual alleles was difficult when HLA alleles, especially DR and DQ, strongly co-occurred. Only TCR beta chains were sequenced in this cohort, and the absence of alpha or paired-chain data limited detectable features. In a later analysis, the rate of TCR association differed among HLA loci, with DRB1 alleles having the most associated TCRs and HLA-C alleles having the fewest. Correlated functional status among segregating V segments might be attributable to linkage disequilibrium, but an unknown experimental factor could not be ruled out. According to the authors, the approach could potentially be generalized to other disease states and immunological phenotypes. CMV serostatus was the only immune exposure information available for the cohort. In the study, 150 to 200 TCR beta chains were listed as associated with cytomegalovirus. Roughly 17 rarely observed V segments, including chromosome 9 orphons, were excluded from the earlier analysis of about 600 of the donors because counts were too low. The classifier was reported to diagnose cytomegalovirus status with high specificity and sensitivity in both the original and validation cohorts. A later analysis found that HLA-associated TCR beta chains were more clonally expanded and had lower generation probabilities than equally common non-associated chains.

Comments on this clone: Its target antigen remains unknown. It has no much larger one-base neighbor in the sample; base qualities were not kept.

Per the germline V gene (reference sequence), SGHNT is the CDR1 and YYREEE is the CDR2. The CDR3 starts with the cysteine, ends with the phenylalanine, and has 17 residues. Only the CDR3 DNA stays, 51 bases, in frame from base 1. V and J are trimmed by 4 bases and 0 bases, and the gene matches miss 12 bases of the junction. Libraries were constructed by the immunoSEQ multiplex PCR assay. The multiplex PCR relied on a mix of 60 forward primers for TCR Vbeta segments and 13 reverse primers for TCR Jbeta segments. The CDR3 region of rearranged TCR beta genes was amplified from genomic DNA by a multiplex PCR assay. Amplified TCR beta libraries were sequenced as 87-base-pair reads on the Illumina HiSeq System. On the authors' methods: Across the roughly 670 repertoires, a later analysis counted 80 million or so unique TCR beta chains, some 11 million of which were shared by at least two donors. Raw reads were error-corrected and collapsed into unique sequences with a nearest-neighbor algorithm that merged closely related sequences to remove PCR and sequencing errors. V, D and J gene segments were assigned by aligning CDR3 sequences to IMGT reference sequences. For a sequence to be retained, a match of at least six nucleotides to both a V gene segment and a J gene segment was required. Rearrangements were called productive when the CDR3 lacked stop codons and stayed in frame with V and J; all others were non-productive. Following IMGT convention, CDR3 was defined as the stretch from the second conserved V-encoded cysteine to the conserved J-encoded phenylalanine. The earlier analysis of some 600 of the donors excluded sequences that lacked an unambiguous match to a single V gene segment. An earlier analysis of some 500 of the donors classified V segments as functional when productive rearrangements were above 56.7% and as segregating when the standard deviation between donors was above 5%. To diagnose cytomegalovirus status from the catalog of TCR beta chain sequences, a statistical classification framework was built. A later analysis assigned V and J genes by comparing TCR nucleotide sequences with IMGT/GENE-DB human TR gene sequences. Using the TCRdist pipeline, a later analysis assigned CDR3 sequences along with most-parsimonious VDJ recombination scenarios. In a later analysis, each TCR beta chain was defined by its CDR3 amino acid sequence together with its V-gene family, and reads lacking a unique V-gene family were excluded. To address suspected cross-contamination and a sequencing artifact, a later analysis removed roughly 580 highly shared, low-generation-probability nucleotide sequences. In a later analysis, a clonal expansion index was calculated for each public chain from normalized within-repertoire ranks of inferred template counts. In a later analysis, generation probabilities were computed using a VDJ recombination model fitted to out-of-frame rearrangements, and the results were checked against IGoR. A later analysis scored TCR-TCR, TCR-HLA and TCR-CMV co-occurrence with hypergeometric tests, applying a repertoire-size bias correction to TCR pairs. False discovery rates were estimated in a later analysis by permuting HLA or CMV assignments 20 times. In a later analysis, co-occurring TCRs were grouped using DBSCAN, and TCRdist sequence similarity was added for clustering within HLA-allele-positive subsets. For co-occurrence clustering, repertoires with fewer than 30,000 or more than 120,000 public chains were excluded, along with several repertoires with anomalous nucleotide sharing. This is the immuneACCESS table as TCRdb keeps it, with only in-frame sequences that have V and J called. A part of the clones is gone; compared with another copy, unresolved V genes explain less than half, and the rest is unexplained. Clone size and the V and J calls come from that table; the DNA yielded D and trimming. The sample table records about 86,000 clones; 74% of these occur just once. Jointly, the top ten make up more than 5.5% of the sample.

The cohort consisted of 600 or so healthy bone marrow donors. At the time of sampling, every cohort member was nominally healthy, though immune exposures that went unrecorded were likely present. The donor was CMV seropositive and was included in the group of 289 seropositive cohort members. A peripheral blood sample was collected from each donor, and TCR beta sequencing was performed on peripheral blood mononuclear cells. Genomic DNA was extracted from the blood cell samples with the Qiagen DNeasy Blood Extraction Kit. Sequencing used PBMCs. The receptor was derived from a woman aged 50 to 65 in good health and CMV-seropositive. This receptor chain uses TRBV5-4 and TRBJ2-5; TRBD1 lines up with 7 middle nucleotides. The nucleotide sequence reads TGTGCCAGCAGCCCCGGGACAGCGATGGCGTACCAAGAGACCCAGTACTTC. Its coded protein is CASSPGTAMAYQETQYF.